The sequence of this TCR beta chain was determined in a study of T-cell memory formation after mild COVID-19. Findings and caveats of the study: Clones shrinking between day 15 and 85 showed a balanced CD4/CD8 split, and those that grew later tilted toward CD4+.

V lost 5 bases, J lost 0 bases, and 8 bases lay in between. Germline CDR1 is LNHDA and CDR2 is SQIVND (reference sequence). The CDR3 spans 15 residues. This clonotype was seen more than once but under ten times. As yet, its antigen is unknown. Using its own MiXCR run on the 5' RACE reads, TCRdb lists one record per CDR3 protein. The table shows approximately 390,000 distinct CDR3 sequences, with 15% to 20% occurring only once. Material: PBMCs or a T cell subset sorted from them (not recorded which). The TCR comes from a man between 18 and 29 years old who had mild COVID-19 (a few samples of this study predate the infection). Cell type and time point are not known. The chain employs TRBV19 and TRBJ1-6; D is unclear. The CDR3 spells CASSGVSSYNSPLHF. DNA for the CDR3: TGTGCCAGTAGTGGCGTCAGCTCCTATAATTCACCCCTCCACTTT.